This paragraph reports one T cell receptor (beta chain). Its antigen specificity is not known. No base-level quality is on record; no much larger clone is a single base apart. The data belong to a study of cytotoxic CD8 clonotypes in ibrutinib-treated CLL (TCRdb year 2021). Study-wide context: In this cohort, approximately 15 patients were treatment-naive and fewer than 13 were relapsed/refractory, while about 17 had unmutated IGHV. Of the 90 or so participants in the trial, about two dozen had longitudinal samples available. Response samples were obtained after a median of about 13 months of treatment, with a range of roughly 6 to 36 months. Partial responses were observed in about 25 patients and complete responses in 2; after a median follow-up of about 69 months, remission was maintained in 14 patients and progression was observed in approximately twelve. Cryopreserved peripheral blood mononuclear cells were collected at three points: before therapy, at response, and at either sustained remission or disease progression. Every sample from remission and from progressive disease was obtained while the patients were still on ibrutinib. Samples averaged approximately 260,000 productive templates and around 91,000 productive rearrangements.

The paper's findings and limits, for the study overall: Public clonotypes were rare and either contracted or stayed stable during treatment, and the rise in clonality at ibrutinib response reflected the expansion of private clonotypes. Sustained-remission and progressing patients did not have matched sampling times, and lymph node repertoires were not examined. An increase in clonality was observed at ibrutinib response, with clonality remaining stable during sustained remission and falling back toward baseline at progression. Baseline clonality exceeded that of age-matched healthy donors and correlated strongly with circulating CD8+ T-cell counts.

The sample's time point label is to be understood as: approximately eleven months on ibrutinib. For TCR beta library preparation, around 2 micrograms of genomic DNA were isolated from cryopreserved PBMCs. High-throughput TCR beta sequencing was performed on longitudinal blood samples from CLL patients receiving ibrutinib monotherapy. Patients were enrolled in a phase 2 open-label single-center ibrutinib monotherapy trial. A MiSeq instrument was used for deep resolution sequencing, which targeted depths ranging from 1 in 1 million up to 1 in 200,000 T cells, with coverage averaging 10x for each clonotype. The immunoSEQ hsTCRB Kit was used to generate the TCR beta libraries. In the original analysis: The data were analyzed with ImmunoSEQ Analyzer and ImmunoSEQ Data Assistant, and V, D and J gene assignments followed IMGT definitions. Clonality was computed as one minus normalized Shannon entropy of productive rearrangement frequencies, ranging from 0 to 1. Public clonotype analysis was restricted to overrepresented clonotypes comprising at least 0.05% of each patient's repertoire. Repertoires from some twelve age-matched healthy donors in immuneACCESS were used as clonality controls. TCRdb took this table from immuneACCESS and kept in-frame rearrangements with V and J called. Such tables lack part of the clones; where checked against another copy, unresolved V genes explain under half of the gap, and the rest is unexplained. V and J calls and clone size are copied from that table; D and trimming were computed from the DNA. For this sample there are around 200,000 clones; about three quarters appear just once. The ten largest clones add up to roughly 5.9% of the sample.

The sequence derives from a human donor with chronic lymphocytic leukemia. This sample comprised PBMCs, obtained after 12 months of ibrutinib treatment.

The DNA is TGTGCCAGCAGCACAAGACTAGCGGGGGAGCGAAATGAGCAGTTCTTC. It specifies CASSTRLAGERNEQFF. In this chain, TRBV9 is recombined with TRBJ2-1, with TRBD2 identical over 12 junction bases. The germline V gene specifies SGDLS as CDR1 and YYNGEE as CDR2. The CDR3 has 16 amino acids, counting the end cysteine and phenylalanine. Only the CDR3 part of the read is kept: 48 bases, read in frame from the first base. The germline V end is reduced by 4 bases and the J end by 7 bases; junction bases left unmatched: 9.